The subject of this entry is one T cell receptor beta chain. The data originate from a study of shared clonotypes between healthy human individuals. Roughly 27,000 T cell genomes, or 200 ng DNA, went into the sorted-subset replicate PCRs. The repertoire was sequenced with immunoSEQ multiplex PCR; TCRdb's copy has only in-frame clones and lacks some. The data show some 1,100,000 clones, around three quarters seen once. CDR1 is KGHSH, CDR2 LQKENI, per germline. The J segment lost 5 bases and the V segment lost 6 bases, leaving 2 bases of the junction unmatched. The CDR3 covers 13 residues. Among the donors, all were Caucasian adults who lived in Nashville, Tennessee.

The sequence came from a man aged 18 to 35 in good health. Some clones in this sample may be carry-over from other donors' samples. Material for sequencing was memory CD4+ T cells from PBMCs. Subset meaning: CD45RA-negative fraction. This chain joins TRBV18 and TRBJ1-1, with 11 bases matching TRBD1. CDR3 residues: CASSGTGGTEAFF. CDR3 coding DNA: TGTGCCAGCTCGGGGACAGGGGGGACTGAAGCTTTCTTT.